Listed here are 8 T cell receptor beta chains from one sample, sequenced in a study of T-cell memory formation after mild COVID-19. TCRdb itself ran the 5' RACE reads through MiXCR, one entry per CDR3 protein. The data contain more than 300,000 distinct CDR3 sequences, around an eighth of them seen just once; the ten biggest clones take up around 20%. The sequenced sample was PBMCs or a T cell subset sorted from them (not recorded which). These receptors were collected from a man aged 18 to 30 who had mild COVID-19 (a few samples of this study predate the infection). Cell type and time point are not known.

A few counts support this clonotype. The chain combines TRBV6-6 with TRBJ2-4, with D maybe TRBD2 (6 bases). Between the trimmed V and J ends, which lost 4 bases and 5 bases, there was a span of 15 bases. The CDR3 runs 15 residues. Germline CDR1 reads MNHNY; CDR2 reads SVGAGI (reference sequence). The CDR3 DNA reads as TGTGCCAGCAGTTCCATCGGGGGTAGGGAAAACATTCAGTACTTC. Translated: CASSSIGGRENIQYF.

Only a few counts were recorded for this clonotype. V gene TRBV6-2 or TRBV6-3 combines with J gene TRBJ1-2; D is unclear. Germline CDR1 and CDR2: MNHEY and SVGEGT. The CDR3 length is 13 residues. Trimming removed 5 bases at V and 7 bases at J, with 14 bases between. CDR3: CASSRTTLVGYTF. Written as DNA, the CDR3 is TGTGCCAGCAGTCGGACCACCCTCGTTGGCTACACCTTC.

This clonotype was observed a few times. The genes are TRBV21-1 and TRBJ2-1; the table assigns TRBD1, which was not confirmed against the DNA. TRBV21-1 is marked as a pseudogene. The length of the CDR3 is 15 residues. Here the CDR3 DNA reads TGTGCCAGCTCGGCGGACAGGGGGCGCGGGGATGAGCAGTTCTTC. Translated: CASSADRGRGDEQFF.

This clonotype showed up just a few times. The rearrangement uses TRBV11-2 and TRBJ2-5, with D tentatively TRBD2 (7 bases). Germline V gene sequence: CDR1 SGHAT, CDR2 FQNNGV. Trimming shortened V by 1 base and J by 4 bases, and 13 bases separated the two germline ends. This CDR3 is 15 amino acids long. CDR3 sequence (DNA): TGTGCCAGCAGCTTAGCTGCGGGGGCGGGAGAGACCCAGTACTTC. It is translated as CASSLAAGAGETQYF. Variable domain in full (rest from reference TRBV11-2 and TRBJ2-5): EAGVAQSPRYKIIEKRQSVAFWCNPISGHATLYWYQQILGQGPKLLIQFQNNGVVDDSQLPKDRFSAERLKGVDSTLKIQPAKLEDSAVYLCASSLAAGAGETQYFGPGTRLLVL.

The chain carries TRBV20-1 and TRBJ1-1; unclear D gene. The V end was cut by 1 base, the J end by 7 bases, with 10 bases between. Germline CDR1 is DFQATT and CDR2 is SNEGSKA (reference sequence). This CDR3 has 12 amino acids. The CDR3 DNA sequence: TGCAGTGCTAGAGTTTGGGAAGGTGAAGCTTTCTTT. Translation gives CSARVWEGEAFF.

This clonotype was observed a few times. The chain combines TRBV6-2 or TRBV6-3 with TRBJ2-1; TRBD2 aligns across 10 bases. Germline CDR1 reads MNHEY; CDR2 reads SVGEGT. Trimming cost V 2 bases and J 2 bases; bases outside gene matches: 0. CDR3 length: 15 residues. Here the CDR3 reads CASSYTSGAYNEQFF. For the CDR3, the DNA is TGTGCCAGCAGTTACACTAGCGGGGCCTACAATGAGCAGTTCTTC.

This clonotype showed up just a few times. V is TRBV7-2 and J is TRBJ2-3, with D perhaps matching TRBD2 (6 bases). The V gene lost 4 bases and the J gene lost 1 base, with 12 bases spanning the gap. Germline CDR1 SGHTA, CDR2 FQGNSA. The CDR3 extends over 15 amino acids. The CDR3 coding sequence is TGTGCCAGCAGCTCACCAACTAGCCGCACAGATACGCAGTATTTT. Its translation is CASSSPTSRTDTQYF.

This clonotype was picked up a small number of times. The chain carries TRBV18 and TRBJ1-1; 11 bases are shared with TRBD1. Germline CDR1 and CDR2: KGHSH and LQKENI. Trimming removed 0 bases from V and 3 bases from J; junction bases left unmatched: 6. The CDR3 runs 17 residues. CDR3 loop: CASSPPTGQGAYTEAFF. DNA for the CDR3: TGTGCCAGCTCACCACCGACCGGACAGGGGGCTTACACTGAAGCTTTCTTT.